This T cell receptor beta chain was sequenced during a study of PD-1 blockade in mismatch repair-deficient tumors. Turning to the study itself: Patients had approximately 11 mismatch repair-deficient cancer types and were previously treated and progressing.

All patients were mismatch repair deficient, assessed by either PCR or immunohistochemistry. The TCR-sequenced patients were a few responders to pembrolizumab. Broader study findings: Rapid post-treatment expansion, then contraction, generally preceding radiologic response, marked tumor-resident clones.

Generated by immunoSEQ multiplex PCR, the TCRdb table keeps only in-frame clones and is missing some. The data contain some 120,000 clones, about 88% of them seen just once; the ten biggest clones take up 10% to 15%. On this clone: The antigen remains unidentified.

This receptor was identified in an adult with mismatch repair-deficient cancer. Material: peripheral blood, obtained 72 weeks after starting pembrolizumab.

This CDR3 reads CASSYGAGGADTQYF. The DNA for the CDR3 is TGTGCCAGCAGCTACGGAGCGGGAGGGGCAGATACGCAGTATTTT. This chain links TRBV6-5 with TRBJ2-3; 10 nucleotides align to TRBD2. The V and J ends lost 6 bases and 4 bases, in that order; junction bases with no gene match: 7. This CDR3 comprises 15 residues. CDR1 is MNHEY, CDR2 SVGAGI, per germline.